This TCR beta chain was sequenced in a study of blood T cell repertoires in COVID-19. Whole-study context: In each case, the material was cDNA or gDNA derived from T cells, B-cell-depleted T cells, or PBMCs.

Cohort allocation depended upon clinical history that participants reported. As handled by the study authors: Researchers report that nucleated cell counts were estimated from reference gene primer amplification. Sequencing was performed with immunoSEQ multiplex PCR; in TCRdb, only in-frame clones are kept and a portion is missing. The D gene and trimming were derived from the DNA, and the V and J assignments and clone size from that table. The table records around 250,000 clones, just under 85% of them present only once. V was pared by 2 bases and J by 0 bases, with 16 bases of the junction left unmatched. This CDR3 region has 21 residues.

The J gene is TRBJ1-3, the V gene TRBV23-1; the match to TRBD1 covers 10 bases. TRBV23-1 is treated as an ORF (open reading frame) with a function not yet certain. The receptor comes from a man aged 40-49 years who had recovered from COVID-19. The sequenced material came from PBMCs or T cells enriched from blood (not recorded which). In DNA, the CDR3 is TGCGCCAGCAGTCAAACCCCGGGGGGACAGGGGTTGGGGGACTCTGGAAACACCATATATTTT. Protein sequence: CASSQTPGGQGLGDSGNTIYF.